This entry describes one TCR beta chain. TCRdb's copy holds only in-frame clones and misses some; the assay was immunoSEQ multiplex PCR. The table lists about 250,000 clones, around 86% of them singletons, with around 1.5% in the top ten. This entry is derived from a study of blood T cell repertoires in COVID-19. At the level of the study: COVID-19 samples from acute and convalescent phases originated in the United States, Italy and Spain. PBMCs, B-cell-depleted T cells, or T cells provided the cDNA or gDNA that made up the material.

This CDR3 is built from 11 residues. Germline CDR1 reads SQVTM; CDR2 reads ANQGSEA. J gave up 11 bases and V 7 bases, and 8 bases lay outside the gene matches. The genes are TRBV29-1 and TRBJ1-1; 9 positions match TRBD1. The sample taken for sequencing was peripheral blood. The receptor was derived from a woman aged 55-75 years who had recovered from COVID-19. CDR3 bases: TGCAGCGGTACAGGGGGCGGGTCGGCTTTCTTT. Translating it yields CSGTGGGSAFF. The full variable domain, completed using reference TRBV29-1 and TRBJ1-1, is SAVISQKPSRDICQRGTSLTIQCQVDSQVTMMFWYRQQPGQSLTLIATANQGSEATYESGFVIDKFPISRPNLTFSTLTVSNMSPEDSSIYLCSGTGGGSAFFGQGTRLTVV.